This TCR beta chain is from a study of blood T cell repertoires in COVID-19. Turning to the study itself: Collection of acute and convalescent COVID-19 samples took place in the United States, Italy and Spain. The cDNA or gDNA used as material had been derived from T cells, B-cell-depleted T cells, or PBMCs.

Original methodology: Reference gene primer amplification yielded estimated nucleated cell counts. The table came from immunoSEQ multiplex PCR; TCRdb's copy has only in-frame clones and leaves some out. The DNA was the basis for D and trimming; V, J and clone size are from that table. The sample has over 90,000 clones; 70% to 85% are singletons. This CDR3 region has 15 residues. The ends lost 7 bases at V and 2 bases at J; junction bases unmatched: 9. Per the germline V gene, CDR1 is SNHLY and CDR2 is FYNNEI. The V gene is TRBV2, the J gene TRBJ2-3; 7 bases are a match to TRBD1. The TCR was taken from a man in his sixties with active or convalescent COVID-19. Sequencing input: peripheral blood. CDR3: CASTRDRVSTDTQYF. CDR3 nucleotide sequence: TGTGCCAGCACCAGGGACAGAGTTTCCACAGATACGCAGTATTTT.